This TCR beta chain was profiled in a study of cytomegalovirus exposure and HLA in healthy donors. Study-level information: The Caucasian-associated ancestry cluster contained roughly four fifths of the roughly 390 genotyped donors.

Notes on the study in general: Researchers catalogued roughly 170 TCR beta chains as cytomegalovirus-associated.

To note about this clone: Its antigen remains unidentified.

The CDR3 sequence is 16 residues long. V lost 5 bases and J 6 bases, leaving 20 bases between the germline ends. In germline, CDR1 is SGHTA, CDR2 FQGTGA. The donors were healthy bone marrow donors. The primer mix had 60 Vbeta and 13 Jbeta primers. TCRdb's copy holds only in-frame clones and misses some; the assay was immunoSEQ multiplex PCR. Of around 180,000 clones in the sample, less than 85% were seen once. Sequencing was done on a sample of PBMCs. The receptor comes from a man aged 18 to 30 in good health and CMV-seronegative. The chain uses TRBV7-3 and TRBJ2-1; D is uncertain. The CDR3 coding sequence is TGTGCCAGCAGCCCCTCCCGTCTTGGTAGTTCCAATGAGCAGTTCTTC. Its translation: CASSPSRLGSSNEQFF.